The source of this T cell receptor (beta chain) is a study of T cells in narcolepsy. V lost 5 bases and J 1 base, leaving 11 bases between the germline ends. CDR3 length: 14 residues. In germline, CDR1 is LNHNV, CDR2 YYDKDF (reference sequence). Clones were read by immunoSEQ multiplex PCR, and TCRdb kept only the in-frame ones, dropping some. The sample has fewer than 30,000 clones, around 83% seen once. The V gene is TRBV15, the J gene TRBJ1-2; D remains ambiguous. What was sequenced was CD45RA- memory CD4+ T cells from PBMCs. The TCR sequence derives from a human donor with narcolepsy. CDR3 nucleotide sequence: TGTGCCACCAGCGACCGCCTTGGTAACTATGGCTACACCTTC. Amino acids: CATSDRLGNYGYTF.